This T cell receptor (beta chain) was recorded in a study of shared clonotypes between healthy human individuals (dated by TCRdb to the early 2020s). The study in broad terms: The cohort comprised a couple of women and a few men aged 18 to 49 years. To estimate repertoire size and how much clonotypes are shared between individuals, the study performed deep sequencing of blood TCR repertoires from five healthy adults. Libraries were prepared and TCR repertoires were sequenced by different laboratories using diverse techniques, in order to increase sequencing depth and limit assay-specific biases. Each donor's leukapheresis produced roughly between roughly 0.85 and 10 billion PBMCs. The investigation overall reported the following: Sampling was limited to blood, and TCR repertoires in tissue likely differ from TCR repertoires in blood. The small number of donors limited the genetic and exposure-history diversity represented. Based on pairwise subsampling, the degree of clonotype sharing among donors was expected to be affected by sequencing depth.

Its CDR3 holds 11 amino acids, cysteine through phenylalanine. Only the CDR3 region is kept as DNA, spanning 33 bases read in frame from base 1. V loses 4 bases of germline sequence and J loses 15 bases, and the interval between the two ends is 13 bases. CDR1 MNHNY and CDR2 SVGAGI were looked up in the germline V gene (reference sequence). Healthy HIV-negative adults with no recently reported acute infections or vaccinations were included as donors. Every donor was a Caucasian adult living in Nashville, Tennessee, USA. For unsorted samples, 80 million to 100 million PBMCs were counted, and genomic DNA was extracted using the QIAamp DNA Blood Mini kit. Blood was obtained by leukapheresis, after which PBMCs were separated by Ficoll-Histopaque density gradient centrifugation and cryopreserved in liquid nitrogen vapor phase. Details on this clone: Its antigen is currently not known. Base qualities are not provided; no much larger clone lies one nucleotide away.

Using the deep immunoSEQ assay, multiplex PCR amplified TCR CDR3 regions from genomic DNA. Extracted genomic DNA from each cell subset was distributed evenly across all wells of several immunoSEQ 96-well plates, and each plate was treated as a replicate. For unsorted PBMC, roughly 0.3 ug genomic DNA, equal to 25,000 to 35,000 T cell genomes, was loaded into each replicate PCR. Unsorted PBMC genomic DNA was sequenced across ten immunoSEQ deep assay plates. Purified libraries were measured with a Qubit 3.0 fluorometer, size-checked on a Bioanalyzer 2100, and measured again with the KAPA Library Quantification kit. A separate single-read 150-cycle Illumina NextSeq 550 flow cell was used to sequence each immunoSEQ 96-well plate. The authors' analysis ran thus. Because only junctional sequences without quality scores were contained in the immunoSEQ output, filtering matching that applied to full-length reads could not be performed. To assign V/J genes and CDR3, sequences were annotated using PyIR, a Python wrapper for IgBLAST v1.9, with IMGT germline references. Reads were filtered out if the reads had weak V/J assignments (E-value above 1e-6), no CDR3, stop codons, out-of-frame junctions, or ambiguous translated residues. V3J clonotypes were defined by identical inferred V gene, J gene, and CDR3 amino acid sequence. The percentage overlap between two repertoires was calculated by dividing the number of shared unique clonotypes by the size of the smaller repertoire. Three approaches were used to assess repertoire richness: RTK rarefaction, the Chao1 estimator, and Recon v2.1 estimates of unobserved clonotypes. TCRdb limited this immuneACCESS table to in-frame rearrangements with V and J called. A share of clones is missing; checked studies link under half to unresolved V genes, and the rest is unexplained. V and J calls plus clone size are reproduced from that table; the DNA served to infer D and trimming. The sample includes about 470,000 clones, with roughly 77% observed a single time. The ten largest clones take up about 13% of the sample.

Recombination joined TRBV6-6 with TRBJ2-1, with the D segment identity uncertain. The specimen sequenced was PBMCs. This TCR came from a woman aged 40 to 49 in good health. Some clones in this sample may be carry-over from other donors' samples. The nucleotide sequence reads as follows: TGTGCCAGCAGTTCCGACACCTCCCGGTTCTTC. This encodes CASSSDTSRFF.